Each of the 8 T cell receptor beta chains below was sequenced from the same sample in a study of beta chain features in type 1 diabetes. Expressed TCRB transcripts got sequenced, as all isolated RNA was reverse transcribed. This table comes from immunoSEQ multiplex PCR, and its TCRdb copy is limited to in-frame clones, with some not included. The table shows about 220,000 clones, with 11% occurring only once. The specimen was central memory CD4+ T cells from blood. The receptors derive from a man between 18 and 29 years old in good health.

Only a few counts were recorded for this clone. CDR3 in amino acids: CASSLTRLGNEQFF. The CDR3 bases are TGTGCCAGCAGTCTGACTAGGCTGGGGAATGAGCAGTTCTTC. The rearrangement joins TRBV6-5 to TRBJ2-1, with D possibly TRBD2 on 6 matching bases. V shed 5 bases and J shed 7 bases, with 15 bases lying between them. This CDR3 has 14 residues. Per germline, CDR1 MNHEY and CDR2 SVGAGI.

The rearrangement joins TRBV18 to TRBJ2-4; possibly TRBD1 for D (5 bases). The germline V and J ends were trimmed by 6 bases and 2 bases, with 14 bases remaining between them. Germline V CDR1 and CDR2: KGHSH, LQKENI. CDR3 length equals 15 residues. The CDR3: CASSTMGPPKNIQYF. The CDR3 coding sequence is TGTGCCAGCTCGACAATGGGGCCCCCCAAAAACATTCAGTACTTC.

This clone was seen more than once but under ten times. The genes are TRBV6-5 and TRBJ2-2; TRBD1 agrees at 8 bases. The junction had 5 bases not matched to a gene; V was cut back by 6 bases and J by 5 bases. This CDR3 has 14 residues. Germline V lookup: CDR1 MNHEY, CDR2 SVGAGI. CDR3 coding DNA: TGTGCCAGCAGAAGGACAGGGTTTACCGGGGAGCTGTTTTTT. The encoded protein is CASRRTGFTGELFF.

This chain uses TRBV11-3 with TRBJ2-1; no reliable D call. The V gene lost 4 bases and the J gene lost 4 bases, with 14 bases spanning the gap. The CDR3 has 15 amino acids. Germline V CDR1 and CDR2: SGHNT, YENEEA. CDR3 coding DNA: TGTGCCAGCAGCTCCCGGTCAGTTGGATACAATGAGCAGTTCTTC. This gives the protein CASSSRSVGYNEQFF. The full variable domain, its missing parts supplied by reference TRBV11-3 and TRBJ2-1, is EAGVVQSPRYKIIEKKQPVAFWCNPISGHNTLYWYLQNLGQGPELLIRYENEEAVDDSQLPKDRFSAERLKGVDSTLKIQPAELGDSAVYLCASSSRSVGYNEQFFGPGTRLTVL.

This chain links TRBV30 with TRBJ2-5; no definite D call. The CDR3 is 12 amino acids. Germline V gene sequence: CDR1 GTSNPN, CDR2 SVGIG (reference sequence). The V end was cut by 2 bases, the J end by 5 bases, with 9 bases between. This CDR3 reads CAWSRWWETQYF. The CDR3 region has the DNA TGTGCCTGGAGTCGGTGGTGGGAGACCCAGTACTTC.

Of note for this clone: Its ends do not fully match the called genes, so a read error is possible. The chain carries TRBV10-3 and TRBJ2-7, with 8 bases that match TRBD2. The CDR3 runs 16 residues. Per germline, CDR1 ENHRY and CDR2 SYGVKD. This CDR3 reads CASSQARTSTSYEQYF. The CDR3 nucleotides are TGTGCCAGCAGTCAAGCCAGGACTAGCACCTCCTACGAGCAGTACTTC.

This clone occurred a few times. The chain's CDR3 is CASRRLAGVSSTDTQYF. The CDR3 DNA sequence: TGTGCCAGCCGCAGACTAGCGGGAGTCTCTAGCACAGATACGCAGTATTTT. J is TRBJ2-3 and V is TRBV11-2; 12 bases are shared with TRBD2. Germline V gives CDR1 SGHAT, CDR2 FQNNGV. The length of the CDR3 is 17 residues. The trim removed 8 bases at V and 0 bases at J, leaving 9 bases unmatched. The variable domain in full, with the rest retrieved from reference TRBV11-2 and TRBJ2-3, is EAGVAQSPRYKIIEKRQSVAFWCNPISGHATLYWYQQILGQGPKLLIQFQNNGVVDDSQLPKDRFSAERLKGVDSTLKIQPAKLEDSAVYLCASRRLAGVSSTDTQYFGPGTRLTVL.

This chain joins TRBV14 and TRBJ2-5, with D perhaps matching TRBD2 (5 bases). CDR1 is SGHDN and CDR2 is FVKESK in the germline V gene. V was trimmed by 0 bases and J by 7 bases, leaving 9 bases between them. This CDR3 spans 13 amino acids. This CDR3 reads CASSQDGGVTQYF. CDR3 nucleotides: TGTGCCAGCAGCCAAGATGGAGGCGTGACCCAGTACTTC.